These 16 T cell receptor beta chains were all obtained from the same sample, sequenced in a study of identical twins. TCRdb re-derived calls from the 5' RACE reads in MiXCR, one entry per CDR3 protein. This table holds hundreds of thousands of distinct CDR3 sequences, less than 7% found once. The sequenced sample consisted of naive T cells sorted from blood. These receptors all stem from a man younger than 35 in good health.

This clonotype has a handful of counts. The rearrangement uses TRBV5-6 and TRBJ2-3; 10 positions match TRBD2. The CDR3 has 15 residues. From germline, CDR1 is SGHDT and CDR2 YYEEEE. The ends lost 5 bases at V and 4 bases at J; junction bases unmatched: 7. The CDR3 loop reads CASSLPGLAPDTQYF. The CDR3 DNA sequence: TGTGCCAGCAGTCTTCCGGGACTAGCGCCAGATACGCAGTATTTT.

This clonotype was seen more than once but under ten times. CDR3 loop: CASSSETGAAEQFF. In DNA form, the CDR3 reads TGTGCCAGCAGTTCCGAGACAGGGGCGGCTGAGCAGTTCTTC. The V gene is TRBV6-5, the J gene TRBJ2-1; 8 positions agree with TRBD1. The CDR3 is made up of 14 amino acids. Germline CDR1 reads MNHEY; CDR2 reads SVGAGI. V lost 4 bases and J lost 9; bases outside the gene matches: 8.

This clonotype was counted at least ten times. V and J are TRBV5-1 and TRBJ2-2; D is unresolved. This CDR3 has 17 residues. V lost 2 bases and J 2 bases, leaving 16 bases between the germline ends. From germline, CDR1 is SGHRS and CDR2 YFSETQ. CDR3 region: CASSLLAGTTNTGELFF. DNA of the CDR3: TGCGCCAGCAGCTTATTGGCAGGAACCACAAACACCGGGGAGCTGTTTTTT.

The sample holds many counts of this clonotype. The J gene is TRBJ2-1, the V gene TRBV5-5, with unresolved D. The CDR3 runs to 17 residues. Germline CDR1 reads SGHKS; CDR2 reads YYEKEE (reference sequence). V dropped 3 bases and J dropped 4 bases, with 20 bases sitting between them. CDR3 bases: TGTGCCAGCAGCTCCTCTGATGGCTATCCGCAATACAATGAGCAGTTCTTC. Translation gives CASSSSDGYPQYNEQFF.

This clonotype appeared many times. The chain has TRBV29-1 and TRBJ2-1; perhaps TRBD2 as D (6 bases). This CDR3 region has 14 residues. In germline, CDR1 is SQVTM, CDR2 ANQGSEA. Trimming took off 6 bases at V and 4 bases at J, with 16 bases between the two ends. The chain's CDR3 is CSVPGESDYNEQFF. The CDR3 region has the DNA TGCAGCGTGCCGGGGGAGTCGGATTACAATGAGCAGTTCTTC.

This clonotype has at least ten counts. This chain connects TRBV20-1 to TRBJ1-2; D might be TRBD1 (5 bases). CDR1 and CDR2 (germline): DFQATT, SNEGSKA (reference sequence). The CDR3 length is 15 residues. The V and J ends lost 1 base and 3 bases respectively, with 15 bases between them. The CDR3 coding sequence is TGCAGTGCTAGAGCCCTCGTACAGGATCACTATGGCTACACCTTC. This encodes CSARALVQDHYGYTF.

This clonotype was seen only a few times. The DNA for the CDR3 is TGTGCCAGCAGCGTAGGATTGGGACTAGCGGGAGTTGACGAGCAGTACTTC. This encodes CASSVGLGLAGVDEQYF. V usage is TRBV9 and J usage is TRBJ2-7, with TRBD2 matching 14 bases. The CDR3 runs to 17 residues. CDR1 is SGDLS, CDR2 YYNGEE, per germline. The junction had 7 bases not matched to a gene; V was cut back by 0 bases and J by 5 bases.

In its sample, this clonotype was seen many times. The V gene is TRBV20-1, the J gene TRBJ2-2; the D gene is possibly TRBD2 (6 bases). V was shortened by 3 bases and J by 3 bases, with 11 bases between the two germline ends. CDR3 length: 14 amino acids. Germline CDR1 and CDR2: DFQATT and SNEGSKA (reference sequence). The CDR3 sequence is CSARIAGYTGELFF. In DNA, the CDR3 is TGCAGTGCTAGGATCGCGGGGTACACCGGGGAGCTGTTTTTT.

This clonotype was recorded at least ten times. The chain couples TRBV5-4 to TRBJ2-3; 13 bases agree with TRBD2. Germline-derived CDR1 and CDR2 are SGHNT and YYREEE (reference sequence). The CDR3 is 15 amino acids. Trimming took 3 bases from V and 6 from J; bases not matched to a gene: 4. The CDR3 protein is CASSSGLAGLDTQYF. CDR3 coding DNA: TGTGCCAGCAGCTCGGGACTAGCGGGATTGGATACGCAGTATTTT.

The J gene is TRBJ2-3, the V gene TRBV27; 7 nucleotides line up with TRBD1. Germline CDR1 and CDR2: MNHEY and SMNVEV (reference sequence). This CDR3 is built from 18 residues. V shed 4 bases and J 0 bases; nucleotides not matched to a gene: 13. The DNA for the CDR3 is TGTGCCAGCAGTTCAACTCCCTACAGGGGCGTCAGCACAGATACGCAGTATTTT. Translated: CASSSTPYRGVSTDTQYF.

This clonotype came up a few times. V and J are TRBV7-9 and TRBJ2-1, with TRBD1 matching over 9 bases. V was pared by 6 bases and J by 4 bases, with 7 bases of the junction left unmatched. Germline CDR1 reads SEHNR; CDR2 reads FQNEAQ (reference sequence). The CDR3 spans 15 residues. The CDR3 region is CASRKDRGAYNEQFF. The CDR3 nucleotides read TGTGCCAGCAGGAAGGACAGGGGAGCTTACAATGAGCAGTTCTTC.

CDR3 region: CASSLAPWKVDIQYF. The CDR3 nucleotides are TGTGCCAGCAGCTTGGCTCCGTGGAAGGTGGACATTCAGTACTTC. This chain uses TRBV11-2 with TRBJ2-4; D gene ambiguous. Trimming took off 3 bases at V and 8 bases at J, with 17 bases between the two ends. The CDR3 has 15 residues. The germline V gene encodes CDR1 SGHAT and CDR2 FQNNGV.

This clonotype has a handful of counts. The rearrangement joins TRBV5-1 to TRBJ2-1, with 11 bases aligning to TRBD2. The CDR3 has 12 residues. V lost 7 bases, J lost 8 bases, and 2 bases stayed unmatched. The germline V gene has CDR1 SGHRS and CDR2 YFSETQ. In DNA, the CDR3 is TGCGCCAGCGCTAGCGGGGGGTATGAGCAGTTCTTC. Translation: CASASGGYEQFF.

This clonotype was recorded at least ten times. The chain joins TRBV5-1 to TRBJ2-7; D remains ambiguous. The CDR3 is 15 amino acids. Germline CDR1 reads SGHRS; CDR2 reads YFSETQ. Deletions cut 5 bases from V and 2 bases from J, with 17 bases between. CDR3 nucleotide sequence: TGCGCCAGCAGTCAGGACGGCAATAGGGCCTACGAGCAGTACTTC. Its protein is CASSQDGNRAYEQYF.

In this sample, this clonotype turned up many times. In DNA, the CDR3 is TGCAGTGCTAGAGATTTGGGCCAGTCGAATGAGCAGTTCTTC. Its translation: CSARDLGQSNEQFF. The rearrangement links TRBV20-1 to TRBJ2-1; no firm D call. The CDR3 is made up of 14 amino acids. The germline V gene has CDR1 DFQATT and CDR2 SNEGSKA (reference sequence). Trimming removed 0 bases at V and 7 bases at J, with 13 bases between.

The sample holds many counts of this clonotype. The chain carries TRBV20-1 and TRBJ1-3, with D unresolved. The CDR3 runs to 13 residues. Germline assignment: CDR1 DFQATT and CDR2 SNEGSKA (reference sequence). The CDR3 DNA reads as TGCAGCCCCCGCTCGGCGACTGCAAACACCATATATTTT. It is translated as CSPRSATANTIYF.